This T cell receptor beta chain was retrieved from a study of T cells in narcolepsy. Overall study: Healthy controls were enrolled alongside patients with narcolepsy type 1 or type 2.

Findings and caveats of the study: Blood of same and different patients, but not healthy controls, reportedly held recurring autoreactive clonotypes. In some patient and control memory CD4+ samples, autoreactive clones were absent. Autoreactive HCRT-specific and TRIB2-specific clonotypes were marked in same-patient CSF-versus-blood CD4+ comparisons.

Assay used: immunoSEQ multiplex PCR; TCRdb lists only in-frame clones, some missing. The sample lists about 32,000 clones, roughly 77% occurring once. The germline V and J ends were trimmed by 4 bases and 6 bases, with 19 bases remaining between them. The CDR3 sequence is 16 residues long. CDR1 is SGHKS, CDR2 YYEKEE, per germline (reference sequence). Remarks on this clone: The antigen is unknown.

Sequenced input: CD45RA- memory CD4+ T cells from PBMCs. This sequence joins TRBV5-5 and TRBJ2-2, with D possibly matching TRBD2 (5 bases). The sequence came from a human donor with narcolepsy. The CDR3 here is CASSVEAGLMAGELFF. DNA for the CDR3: TGTGCCAGCAGCGTGGAGGCAGGACTTATGGCCGGGGAGCTGTTTTTT.